The entry below gives a single TCR beta chain sequence along with its context. The target antigen is unknown. This entry comes from a study of T cell responses to AZD1222 COVID-19 vaccine. Only in-frame clones appear in the TCRdb table, and some are missing; sequencing was by immunoSEQ multiplex PCR. The table shows around 180,000 clones, with 75% to 90% occurring only once. Germline lookup yields CDR1 SGHDN and CDR2 FVKESK. With 0 bases removed from V and 4 bases from J, the gap between germline ends came to 6 bases. There are 13 residues in the CDR3. Study results and caveats: Females made up more of the donors, who were largely white British, and clonal diversity may have come out too low. Two AZD1222 administrations were followed by greater Spike-specific TCR breadth and depth.

The specimen was peripheral blood, collected on day 0 of AZD1222 vaccination. The V gene is TRBV14, the J gene TRBJ1-2; D is undetermined. The source is an adult in good health. CDR3 region: CASSQDPRYGYTF. The CDR3 DNA reads TGTGCCAGCAGCCAAGACCCCCGCTATGGCTACACCTTC.